Described below is a single T cell receptor beta chain sequence and its context. TCRdb called the 5' RACE reads again in MiXCR, with one record for every CDR3 protein. The sample yields about 77,000 distinct CDR3 sequences, over 8.5% seen once. This entry is derived from a study of early T cells in non-severe SARS-CoV-2 infection. Background on the study: The input, bulk RNA from unsorted whole blood, was sequenced, and chains were unpaired.

Between the trimmed V and J ends, which lost 3 bases and 9 bases, there was a span of 18 bases. In germline, CDR1 is MDHEN, CDR2 SYDVKM. CDR3 length: 16 residues. The TCR sequence derives from an adult who was a healthcare worker with PCR-confirmed SARS-CoV-2 infection or an uninfected control (not recorded which). The chain employs TRBV28 and TRBJ1-6, with D perhaps matching TRBD1 (5 bases). What was sequenced was whole blood. As DNA, the CDR3 is TGTGCCAGCAGTTTCCCCCTTCCAGGGTCGGTTTCACCCCTCCACTTT. It specifies CASSFPLPGSVSPLHF. Using reference TRBV28 and TRBJ1-6 for the parts outside the CDR3, the full variable domain is DVKVTQSSRYLVKRTGEKVFLECVQDMDHENMFWYRQDPGLGLRLIYFSYDVKMKEKGDIPEGYSVSREKKERFSLILESASTNQTSMYLCASSFPLPGSVSPLHFGNGTRLTVT.